This T cell receptor (beta chain) was found in a study of blood T cell repertoires in COVID-19. Study background: Samples of COVID-19 (acute and convalescent) were obtained from the United States, Italy and Spain. T cells, B-cell-depleted T cells, or PBMCs supplied cDNA or gDNA.

The germline gives CDR1 LNHDA, CDR2 SQIVND (reference sequence). The CDR3 runs 15 residues. V was clipped by 0 bases and J by 12 bases; unmatched bases: 9. Repertoires were generated with immunoSEQ multiplex PCR, while TCRdb's copy carries only in-frame clones and drops some. The table lists some 100,000 clones, 85% to 90% of them singletons. The receptor's source is a human donor in a cohort sampled during active COVID-19. The rearrangement joins TRBV19 to TRBJ2-1; 9 positions agree with TRBD1. The sample taken for sequencing was peripheral blood. CDR3 protein: CASSIDWGTGTVQFF. The DNA of the CDR3 is TGTGCCAGTAGTATAGATTGGGGGACAGGGACCGTGCAGTTCTTC. The variable domain in full, completed from reference TRBV19 and TRBJ2-1, reads DGGITQSPKYLFRKEGQNVTLSCEQNLNHDAMYWYRQDPGQGLRLIYYSQIVNDFQKGDIAEGYSVSREKKESFPLTVTSAQKNPTAFYLCASSIDWGTGTVQFFGPGTRLTVL.